The T cell receptor (beta chain) described here comes from a study of human T cells and chemical hapten exposure. Unfractionated whole blood yielded the extracted total RNA. Individual cDNA molecules (in the library) carried attached unique molecular identifiers. Authors' data handling: Counting gave a median of around 90,000 TCRs per sample, with values ranging from about 23,224 to 690,600. MiXCR was run by TCRdb on the 5' RACE reads, yielding one entry per CDR3 protein. What appears here as the V and J calls and clone size reflects TCRdb's work, not the paper's. The sample yields around 80,000 distinct CDR3 sequences, around 15% seen once. This clonotype was counted a few times. Its specificity is unknown. Whole-study results and caveats: With DPC sensitization, TCRs exceeding 1 in 1000 frequency showed no change.

The receptor's source is a female donor in good health.

The DNA of the CDR3 is TGCAGTGCTAGGGCTACACATGAGCAGTTCTTC. Its protein is CSARATHEQFF. The V gene is TRBV20-1, the J gene TRBJ2-1, with D uncertain. V was cut by 3 bases and J by 8 bases, with 8 bases left in between. CDR1 DFQATT and CDR2 SNEGSKA come from the germline V gene (reference sequence). This CDR3 is 11 amino acids long.